The clone carrying this TCR beta chain has more than one count but fewer than ten. This sample was included in a study of blood T cell repertoires in COVID-19. Study-wide context: Specimens from acute and convalescent COVID-19 originated in the United States, Italy and Spain.

Participants were aged about 18 to 89 years from approximately 25 US areas. Grouping used clinical history reported by participants in a survey and questionnaire. The CDR3 extends over 13 amino acids. V was cut by 5 bases and J by 3 bases, with 10 bases left in between. CDR1 is SEHNR, CDR2 FQNEAQ, per germline (reference sequence). Per the study methods: The assay estimated nucleated cells by amplifying reference gene primers. Clones were read by immunoSEQ multiplex PCR, and TCRdb kept only the in-frame ones, dropping some. Clone size and V and J calls were adopted from that table, with D and trimming inferred from the DNA. Of approximately 120,000 clones in the sample, roughly 80% were seen once.

Sequencing was done on a sample of PBMCs or T cells enriched from blood (not recorded which). The chain joins TRBV7-9 to TRBJ1-1; no clear D. This TCR derives from a man under 40 who had recovered from COVID-19. The CDR3 nucleotides read TGTGCCAGCAGCGGAGGCAGATACACTGAAGCTTTCTTT. As protein: CASSGGRYTEAFF.